The 26 T cell receptor beta chains given below trace back to one sample, sequenced in a study of blood T cell repertoires in COVID-19. Some clones are missing from TCRdb's copy, which holds only in-frame ones; the method was immunoSEQ multiplex PCR. The top ten clones hold 3% of a sample with about 360,000 clones, 70% to 90% of them seen once. Material: peripheral blood. The receptors here all came from a human donor in a cohort sampled during active COVID-19.

The chain has TRBV27 and TRBJ2-1; TRBD2 matches at 9 bases. V lost 0 bases to trimming and J lost 8 bases; unmatched junction nucleotides: 14. This CDR3 region has 18 residues. Germline V CDR1 and CDR2: MNHEY, SMNVEV (reference sequence). Written as DNA, the CDR3 is TGTGCCAGCAGTTTATCGGAAGTGGTAGCGGGAGTAGGCGATGAGCAGTTCTTC. Residues: CASSLSEVVAGVGDEQFF.

For this clone: Germline is not matched at one junction end, which may reflect a read error. This chain joins TRBV19 and TRBJ2-5; D unresolved. Per germline, CDR1 LNHDA and CDR2 SQIVND (reference sequence). The CDR3 extends over 14 amino acids. The CDR3 DNA reads as TGTGCCAGTAGTTTAGACGTTCGGTCGGAGACCCAGTACTTC. Translated, it gives CASSLDVRSETQYF.

This chain connects TRBV9 to TRBJ2-2, with D perhaps matching TRBD2 (6 bases). V gave up 3 bases and J gave up 0 bases, with 15 bases separating them. The CDR3 contains 17 residues. CDR1 SGDLS and CDR2 YYNGEE come from the germline V gene. Here the CDR3 reads CASSASVGGSNTGELFF. The CDR3 nucleotides read TGTGCCAGCAGCGCCTCGGTGGGAGGATCGAACACCGGGGAGCTGTTTTTT.

This sequence joins TRBV10-3 and TRBJ2-7; 8 bases fit TRBD1. There are 14 residues in the CDR3. The germline gives CDR1 ENHRY, CDR2 SYGVKD. Trimming took 5 bases from V and 2 from J; bases not matched to a gene: 5. As DNA, the CDR3 is TGTGCCATCAGTCAGGGACAGGAGGCCTACGAGCAGTACTTC. Protein product: CAISQGQEAYEQYF.

The genes are TRBV5-1 and TRBJ2-3; 9 bases line up with TRBD2. The length of the CDR3 is 19 residues. V shed 0 bases and J 0 bases; nucleotides not matched to a gene: 11. Germline V gene sequence: CDR1 SGHRS, CDR2 YFSETQ. CDR3 loop: CASSLDLAGMQPSTDTQYF. CDR3 DNA sequence: TGCGCCAGCAGCTTGGACCTAGCGGGGATGCAACCGAGCACAGATACGCAGTATTTT.

The rearrangement uses TRBV30 and TRBJ2-5; D remains ambiguous. This CDR3 has 13 residues. V gave up 3 bases and J gave up 5 bases, with 13 bases separating them. Germline loops: CDR1 GTSNPN, CDR2 SVGIG (reference sequence). CDR3 loop: CAWRPPVRETQYF. CDR3 coding DNA: TGTGCCTGGAGACCGCCGGTGCGGGAGACCCAGTACTTC.

This chain links TRBV19 with TRBJ2-7; the D gene is possibly TRBD2 (5 bases). Germline values: CDR1 LNHDA, CDR2 SQIVND (reference sequence). The ends were cut back, 5 bases at V and 0 bases at J, with 14 bases in the middle. The CDR3 contains 15 residues. The DNA for the CDR3 is TGTGCCAGTAGTTCTAGTAGCGCCATCTCCTACGAGCAGTACTTC. It translates to CASSSSSAISYEQYF.

The chain has TRBV7-9 and TRBJ1-2; D is unresolved. The CDR3 has 14 amino acids. The V end was cut by 0 bases, the J end by 2 bases, with 7 bases between. Germline values: CDR1 SEHNR, CDR2 FQNEAQ (reference sequence). In DNA form, the CDR3 reads TGTGCCAGCAGCTTAGCCGGAGGAAACTATGGCTACACCTTC. As protein: CASSLAGGNYGYTF.

The CDR3 spells CASSLGYGRLEAFF. The CDR3 nucleotides read TGTGCCAGCAGCTTGGGGTACGGCAGACTCGAAGCTTTCTTT. The gene calls are TRBV5-4 and TRBJ1-1, with D hard to call. The CDR3 runs 14 residues. Germline assignment: CDR1 SGHNT and CDR2 YYREEE (reference sequence). The germline V and J ends were trimmed by 0 bases and 8 bases, with 14 bases remaining between them.

The rearrangement joins TRBV6-1 to TRBJ1-1, with D possibly TRBD1 on 6 matching bases. CDR3 size: 13 residues. Trimming took off 6 bases at V and 3 bases at J, with 11 bases between the two ends. Germline CDR1 MNHNS, CDR2 SASEGT. The CDR3 loop is CASSPGQYTEAFF. CDR3 in DNA: TGTGCCAGCAGCCCCGGACAGTACACTGAAGCTTTCTTT.

This clone was observed a single time. The genes are TRBV27 and TRBJ1-1; 7 bases are a match to TRBD1. This CDR3 has 12 amino acids. In germline, CDR1 is MNHEY, CDR2 SMNVEV (reference sequence). The J segment lost 5 bases and the V segment lost 4 bases, leaving 1 base of the junction unmatched. The CDR3 spells CASSSGQTEAFF. The CDR3 DNA is TGTGCCAGCAGTTCGGGACAGACTGAAGCTTTCTTT.

The rearrangement links TRBV28 to TRBJ2-3; 8 positions match TRBD2. Trimming took 7 bases from V and 2 from J; bases not matched to a gene: 11. Per germline, CDR1 MDHEN and CDR2 SYDVKM. The CDR3 is made up of 16 amino acids. CDR3 DNA: TGTGCCAGCATGGGGTATACTAGCGGCAACACAGATACGCAGTATTTT. Protein: CASMGYTSGNTDTQYF.

V usage is TRBV11-2 and J usage is TRBJ1-1; 7 positions match TRBD1. The V segment lost 0 bases and the J segment 1 base; nucleotides outside the gene matches: 2. The CDR3 consists of 15 residues. In germline, CDR1 is SGHAT, CDR2 FQNNGV. The CDR3 DNA sequence: TGTGCCAGCAGCTTAGAGTGGACAGGGAACACTGAAGCTTTCTTT. Translated, it gives CASSLEWTGNTEAFF.

This chain's CDR3 is CASSIGSGSRETQYF. The CDR3, as DNA: TGTGCCAGTAGTATCGGGAGCGGGAGTCGGGAGACCCAGTACTTC. V and J are TRBV19 and TRBJ2-5; the match to TRBD2 covers 8 bases. CDR1 LNHDA and CDR2 SQIVND come from the germline V gene (reference sequence). The CDR3 loop spans 15 amino acids. The ends lost 3 bases at V and 5 bases at J; junction bases unmatched: 8.

The gene calls are TRBV19 and TRBJ2-4, with TRBD2 identical over 14 bases. The CDR3 consists of 16 residues. V dropped 8 bases and J dropped 6; count of bases not matched to a gene: 9. CDR1 LNHDA and CDR2 SQIVND come from the germline V gene (reference sequence). CDR3 DNA: TGTGCCAGTTCCGGGACTAGCGGGAGTCGGGGAAACATTCAGTACTTC. It is translated as CASSGTSGSRGNIQYF. The entire variable domain, with the rest obtained from reference TRBV19 and TRBJ2-4, is as follows: DGGITQSPKYLFRKEGQNVTLSCEQNLNHDAMYWYRQDPGQGLRLIYYSQIVNDFQKGDIAEGYSVSREKKESFPLTVTSAQKNPTAFYLCASSGTSGSRGNIQYFGAGTRLSVL.

This rearrangement joins TRBV7-8 to TRBJ1-2; 7 bases map to TRBD1. Germline CDR1 is SGHVS and CDR2 is FQNEAQ. Germline trimming cut 0 bases from V and 5 bases from J; bases unmatched to any gene: 15. CDR3 length: 18 residues. The CDR3 DNA reads as TGTGCCAGCAGCTTAGCCCTAATTGGGACAGCCTCCAGTTATGGCTACACCTTC. Its translation is CASSLALIGTASSYGYTF.

This chain links TRBV5-8 with TRBJ1-1; D may be TRBD1 (5 bases). The V gene lost 1 base and the J gene lost 10 bases, with 17 bases spanning the gap. CDR1 and CDR2 (germline): SGHTS, YDEGEE. The CDR3 is made up of 14 amino acids. CDR3 in DNA: TGTGCCAGCAGCTTGTTGGCAGGGCCGATGCGAGCTTTCTTT. Protein: CASSLLAGPMRAFF.

The gene calls are TRBV30 and TRBJ2-2; 8 bases align to TRBD1. V dropped 3 bases and J dropped 6; count of bases not matched to a gene: 9. Germline-derived CDR1 and CDR2 are GTSNPN and SVGIG (reference sequence). The CDR3 has 15 residues. CDR3 nucleotide sequence: TGTGCCTGGAGAACAGGGGGGAGTGAAGCCGGGGAGCTGTTTTTT. Amino acids: CAWRTGGSEAGELFF. Full variable domain (remainder filled in from reference TRBV30 and TRBJ2-2): SQTIHQWPATLVQPVGSPLSLECTVEGTSNPNLYWYRQAAGRGLQLLFYSVGIGQISSEVPQNLSASRPQDRQFILSSKKLLLSDSGFYLCAWRTGGSEAGELFFGEGSRLTVL.

The rearrangement links TRBV19 to TRBJ1-1, with D maybe TRBD1 (6 bases). This CDR3 is built from 14 residues. V was shortened by 8 bases and J by 0 bases, with 13 bases between the two germline ends. The germline V gene encodes CDR1 LNHDA and CDR2 SQIVND (reference sequence). CDR3 amino acids: CASSQGRMNTEAFF. Here the CDR3 DNA reads TGTGCCAGTTCCCAGGGGCGTATGAACACTGAAGCTTTCTTT.

The rearrangement joins TRBV5-1 to TRBJ2-5; possibly TRBD1 for D (6 bases). Germline values: CDR1 SGHRS, CDR2 YFSETQ. Trimming removed 4 bases at V and 7 bases at J, with 20 bases between. The CDR3 sequence is 15 residues long. The CDR3 region is CASSRGKQGMGTQYF. CDR3 DNA sequence: TGCGCCAGCAGCCGTGGGAAACAGGGAATGGGGACCCAGTACTTC.

The rearrangement joins TRBV15 to TRBJ1-2, with a weak D call TRBD1 (6 bases). Per the germline V gene, CDR1 is LNHNV and CDR2 is YYDKDF (reference sequence). V was clipped by 0 bases and J by 8 bases, with 19 bases between them. The CDR3 is 16 amino acids. The CDR3 bases are TGTGCCACCAGCAGAGATTGGCGGGCGGCAGGGGTAGGCTACACCTTC. Translated, it gives CATSRDWRAAGVGYTF.

This clone was counted a single time. This chain links TRBV6-2 or TRBV6-3 with TRBJ2-7; 10 positions agree with TRBD2. The ends lost 6 bases at V and 0 bases at J; junction bases unmatched: 5. Per germline, CDR1 MNHEY and CDR2 SVGEGT. The CDR3 has 15 amino acids. The CDR3 coding sequence is TGTGCCAGCAGCCGAAGGACTAGCGGCTCCTACGAGCAGTACTTC. Amino acid sequence: CASSRRTSGSYEQYF.

The rearrangement links TRBV2 to TRBJ2-1, with TRBD1 as a possible D gene (6 bases). The V end was cut by 6 bases, the J end by 0 bases, with 12 bases between. Germline CDR1 is SNHLY and CDR2 is FYNNEI. This CDR3 contains 15 residues. The CDR3 DNA follows: TGTGCCAGCAGGTGGGGGACATACTCCTACAATGAGCAGTTCTTC. Its protein is CASRWGTYSYNEQFF.

This clone was counted a few times. The J gene is TRBJ1-1, the V gene TRBV30; 7 bases fit TRBD1. Germline assignment: CDR1 GTSNPN and CDR2 SVGIG (reference sequence). V gave up 3 bases and J gave up 7 bases; unmatched junction bases: 8. The CDR3 has 13 amino acids. The DNA of the CDR3 is TGTGCCTGGAGGACAGGGCGGGTAGGTGAAGCTTTCTTT. Its protein product is CAWRTGRVGEAFF.

The genes are TRBV10-3 and TRBJ2-7; D perhaps matches TRBD2 (6 bases). Looked up from germline, CDR1 is ENHRY and CDR2 is SYGVKD. This CDR3 spans 16 amino acids. Trimming took off 0 bases at V and 1 base at J, with 13 bases between the two ends. CDR3: CAISESVGGSSYEQYF. Here the CDR3 DNA reads TGTGCCATCAGTGAGTCGGTGGGGGGTTCATCCTACGAGCAGTACTTC.

The V gene is TRBV9, the J gene TRBJ2-5; D not certain. CDR1 SGDLS and CDR2 YYNGEE come from the germline V gene. CDR3 length: 14 amino acids. V was clipped by 7 bases and J by 1 base, with 14 bases between them. The CDR3 loop is CASGFGDRQETQYF. DNA for the CDR3: TGTGCCAGCGGCTTTGGTGATCGCCAAGAGACCCAGTACTTC.